The T cell receptor beta chain under discussion was sequenced for a study of CD8+CD57+ T cells in acquired aplastic anemia. Points from the study as a whole: Patients versus controls showed no significant CD8+ Simpson's diversity difference. Patients and controls shared about 30 CD8+ CDR3 sequences.

CDR3 and TCR beta VDJ profiling relied on a genomic DNA template. TCRdb ran MiXCR on the reads and lists one entry per CDR3 protein. The sample yields 190,000 or so distinct CDR3 sequences, less than 60% seen once. As to this clonotype: The antigen remains unidentified.

Before being chosen for sequencing, patients had shown CD8+CD57+ cell expansion by flow cytometry. The cohort consisted entirely of patients having severe acquired aplastic anemia. J lost 5 bases, V lost 1 base, and 2 bases had no gene match. The CDR3 is 14 residues long. Germline V gene data show CDR1 as SGHTA and CDR2 as FQGNSA. The rearrangement joins TRBV7-2 to TRBJ1-2; 9 nucleotides agree with TRBD1. Sequenced material: sorted CD4+, CD8+, or CD8+CD57+ T cells (not recorded which) from PBMCs. The TCR was taken from a human donor with aplastic anemia. The CDR3 protein is CASSLVGQGYGYTF. The DNA for the CDR3 is TGTGCCAGCAGCTTAGTGGGACAGGGATATGGCTACACCTTC.